The 10 T cell receptor beta chains listed next were all sequenced from one sample in a study of early T cells in non-severe SARS-CoV-2 infection. TCRdb recomputed calls from the 5' RACE reads with MiXCR, one row per CDR3 protein. The data show around 60,000 distinct CDR3 sequences, approximately 12% seen once. The sequenced sample was whole blood. The receptor source for this set is an adult who was a healthcare worker with PCR-confirmed SARS-CoV-2 infection or an uninfected control (not recorded which).

The chain employs TRBV20-1 and TRBJ2-3; D is undetermined. Germline CDR1 and CDR2: DFQATT and SNEGSKA (reference sequence). The V gene lost 7 bases and the J gene lost 6 bases, with 11 bases spanning the gap. This CDR3 region has 11 residues. CDR3: CSVNDPDTQYF. The CDR3 DNA sequence: TGCAGTGTTAACGATCCGGATACGCAGTATTTT.

V gene TRBV6-5 combines with J gene TRBJ2-5, with D possibly matching TRBD2 (7 bases). Trimming pared 10 bases from V and 2 bases from J, leaving 14 bases between. Germline V gene data show CDR1 as MNHEY and CDR2 as SVGAGI. The CDR3 is made up of 13 amino acids. The CDR3 coding sequence is TGTGCCACTGAGGGGGGGGGACAAGAGACCCAGTACTTC. It encodes CATEGGGQETQYF.

The sample holds a few counts of this clonotype. This chain connects TRBV19 to TRBJ2-7; a possible D gene is TRBD1 (6 bases). CDR1 and CDR2 from the germline V gene are LNHDA and SQIVND (reference sequence). This CDR3 has 13 residues. The V end lost 8 bases, the J end lost 2 bases, and 13 bases lay between the germline ends. CDR3 DNA: TGTGCCAGTCTTTCACGGGACACCTACGAGCAGTACTTC. Translated: CASLSRDTYEQYF.

This clonotype was detected ten times or more. The V gene is TRBV5-1, the J gene TRBJ2-4; D not resolved. V lost 4 bases and J lost 1, with 6 bases in between. Germline CDR1 is SGHRS and CDR2 is YFSETQ. The CDR3 is made up of 13 amino acids. CDR3 loop: CASSGQAKNIQYF. As DNA, the CDR3 is TGCGCCAGCAGCGGTCAGGCCAAAAACATTCAGTACTTC.

Ten or more counts support this clonotype. The V call is TRBV6-2 or TRBV6-3, the J call TRBJ2-7, with D hard to call. In germline, CDR1 is MNHEY, CDR2 SVGEGT. The CDR3 runs to 13 residues. Trimming cost V 0 bases and J 3 bases, with 6 bases left between them. The CDR3 DNA follows: TGTGCCAGCAGTTACTCGCTTATCTACGAGCAGTACTTC. Its protein product is CASSYSLIYEQYF.

This clonotype was seen repeatedly, ten times or more. V is TRBV7-2 and J is TRBJ2-3; D ambiguous. V lost 2 bases, J lost 3 bases, and 6 bases lay in between. Germline V gene sequence: CDR1 SGHTA, CDR2 FQGNSA. CDR3 size: 13 residues. The CDR3, as DNA: TGTGCCAGCAGCTTAAGTTGGACAGATACGCAGTATTTT. This sequence encodes CASSLSWTDTQYF.

This clonotype was counted many times. The chain is built from TRBV28 and TRBJ2-5; 7 positions agree with TRBD1. Germline V gives CDR1 MDHEN, CDR2 SYDVKM. The V gene end was trimmed by 3 bases and the J gene end by 2 bases; junction bases not matched to a gene: 6. The CDR3 is 15 residues long. The CDR3 DNA is TGTGCCAGCAGTTTGATCTCGGACAGGCAAGAGACCCAGTACTTC. This translates into CASSLISDRQETQYF. Full variable domain (rest looked up from reference TRBV28 and TRBJ2-5): DVKVTQSSRYLVKRTGEKVFLECVQDMDHENMFWYRQDPGLGLRLIYFSYDVKMKEKGDIPEGYSVSREKKERFSLILESASTNQTSMYLCASSLISDRQETQYFGPGTRLLVL.

This clonotype was recorded at least ten times. The rearrangement uses TRBV13 and TRBJ2-3; D call uncertain. The CDR3 sequence is 17 residues long. V was trimmed by 3 bases and J by 2 bases, leaving 18 bases between them. CDR1 and CDR2 from the germline V gene are PRHDT and FYEKMQ (reference sequence). CDR3 DNA sequence: TGTGCCAGCAGCTTTGAAAAGGGTCTGGAGAACACAGATACGCAGTATTTT. It translates to CASSFEKGLENTDTQYF.

This clonotype came up many times. The chain links TRBV6-1 to TRBJ2-7, with D possibly matching TRBD2 (5 bases). The CDR3 contains 12 residues. Germline CDR1 reads MNHNS; CDR2 reads SASEGT. Trimming took 4 bases from V and 7 from J, leaving 11 bases between them. CDR3 coding DNA: TGTGCCAGCAGTGCCCGTCGCGGGGAGCAGTACTTC. This translates into CASSARRGEQYF.

Ten or more counts support this clonotype. This chain connects TRBV11-2 to TRBJ1-4; D remains ambiguous. Germline V gives CDR1 SGHAT, CDR2 FQNNGV. The CDR3 loop spans 13 amino acids. Deletions cut 0 bases from V and 7 bases from J, with 6 bases between. The DNA for the CDR3 is TGTGCCAGCAGCTTAGACCCCAGTGAAAAACTGTTTTTT. It specifies CASSLDPSEKLFF.